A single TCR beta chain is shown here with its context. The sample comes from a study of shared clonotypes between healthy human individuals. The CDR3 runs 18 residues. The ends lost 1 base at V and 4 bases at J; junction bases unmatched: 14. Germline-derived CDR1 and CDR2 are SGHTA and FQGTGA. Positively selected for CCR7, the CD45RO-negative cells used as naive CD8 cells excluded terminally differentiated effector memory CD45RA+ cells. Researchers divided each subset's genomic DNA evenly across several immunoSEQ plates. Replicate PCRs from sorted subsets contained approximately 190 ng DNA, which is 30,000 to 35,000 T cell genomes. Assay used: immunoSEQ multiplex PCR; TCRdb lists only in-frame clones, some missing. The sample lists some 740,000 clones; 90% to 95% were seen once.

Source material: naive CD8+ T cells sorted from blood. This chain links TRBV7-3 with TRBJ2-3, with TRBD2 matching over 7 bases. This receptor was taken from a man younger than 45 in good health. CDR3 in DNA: TGTGCCAGCAGCTTAAAGGGGACTATGGGCAGCTCGTCAGATACGCAGTATTTT. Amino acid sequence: CASSLKGTMGSSSDTQYF.